These 7 T cell receptor beta chains originate from one sample sequenced in a study of cytomegalovirus exposure and HLA in healthy donors. Primers: 60 Vbeta forward and 13 Jbeta reverse. The repertoire was sequenced with immunoSEQ multiplex PCR; TCRdb's copy has only in-frame clones and lacks some. This sample yields approximately 90,000 clones, of which 77% are seen a single time; roughly 2% belongs to the top ten. Material: PBMCs. Every receptor here comes from a boy aged 5-17 years in good health and CMV-seronegative.

The chain has TRBV6-5 and TRBJ2-2, with TRBD1 matching over 7 bases. The V gene's germline CDR1 is MNHEY and CDR2 SVGAGI. V lost 11 bases, J lost 7 bases, and 16 bases stayed unmatched. This CDR3 has 15 residues. CDR3 amino acids: CAPYTETGWSGELFF. The CDR3 DNA sequence: TGTGCCCCTTATACCGAGACAGGGTGGAGCGGGGAGCTGTTTTTT.

The chain recombines TRBV5-6 with TRBJ1-4; a possible D gene is TRBD1 (6 bases). Per the germline V gene, CDR1 is SGHDT and CDR2 is YYEEEE. Trimming pared 5 bases from V and 8 bases from J, leaving 13 bases between. The CDR3 covers 13 residues. CDR3 amino acids: CASSQQGGEKLFF. CDR3 coding DNA: TGTGCCAGCAGTCAACAGGGCGGCGAAAAACTGTTTTTT.

The chain recombines TRBV19 with TRBJ2-5; 10 bases align to TRBD2. In germline, CDR1 is LNHDA, CDR2 SQIVND (reference sequence). This CDR3 region has 14 residues. Unmatched junction bases numbered 5, after V lost 5 bases and J lost 5 bases. For the CDR3, the DNA is TGTGCCAGTAGTGCCCTAGCGGGAGCTGAGACCCAGTACTTC. Protein sequence: CASSALAGAETQYF.

The genes are TRBV29-1 and TRBJ2-7; 7 nucleotides match TRBD1. From germline, CDR1 is SQVTM and CDR2 ANQGSEA. The CDR3 sequence is 15 residues long. V was clipped by 6 bases and J by 2 bases; unmatched bases: 13. CDR3 in DNA: TGCAGCGTGAGCCCCACAGGGGAGTTTCCCTACGAGCAGTACTTC. Protein product: CSVSPTGEFPYEQYF.

This rearrangement joins TRBV7-3 to TRBJ2-7; TRBD1 matches 8 bases. CDR3 length equals 15 residues. Losses at the gene ends were 5 bases for V and 5 bases for J; bases not matched to a gene: 11. CDR1 and CDR2 (germline): SGHTA, FQGTGA. CDR3: CASSPSRTGRHEQYF. In DNA form, the CDR3 reads TGTGCCAGCAGCCCTTCCAGGACAGGGAGGCACGAGCAGTACTTC.

The genes are TRBV29-1 and TRBJ1-5; D gene uncertain. The CDR3 extends over 12 amino acids. The V end lost 5 bases, the J end lost 11 bases, and 16 bases lay between the germline ends. Germline-derived CDR1 and CDR2 are SQVTM and ANQGSEA. The CDR3 sequence: CSVPGDSLAQHF. The CDR3 DNA reads as TGCAGCGTTCCCGGTGACTCCCTGGCCCAGCATTTT.

This chain joins TRBV7-6 and TRBJ1-6, with D uncertain. CDR3 length equals 19 residues. The germline gives CDR1 SGHVS, CDR2 FNYEAQ. V was pared by 5 bases and J by 10 bases, with 30 bases between. The CDR3: CASSRRAVGRETGGSPLHF. The CDR3 DNA reads as TGTGCCAGCAGCCGTCGCGCAGTCGGCCGAGAGACGGGTGGGTCACCCCTCCACTTT. Full variable domain (rest looked up from reference TRBV7-6 and TRBJ1-6): GAGVSQSPRYKVTKRGQDVALRCDPISGHVSLYWYRQALGQGPEFLTYFNYEAQQDKSGLPNDRFSAERPEGSISTLTIQRTEQRDSAMYRCASSRRAVGRETGGSPLHFGNGTRLTVT.